Each of the 12 T cell receptor beta chains below was sequenced from the same sample in a study of T cells after somatic rescue of genetic block. Some clones are missing from TCRdb's copy, which holds only in-frame ones; the method was immunoSEQ multiplex PCR. The sample shows about 110,000 clones, about 90% of them seen only once. Sequencing was carried out using peripheral blood mononuclear cells (PBMCs). The source is a woman between 18 and 30 years old.

The V gene is TRBV29-1, the J gene TRBJ1-4; D uncertain. The CDR3 has 14 residues. V gave up 4 bases and J gave up 3 bases, with 12 bases separating them. Germline V gene data show CDR1 as SQVTM and CDR2 as ANQGSEA. The CDR3 protein is CSVARVLANEKLFF. The DNA for the CDR3 is TGCAGCGTTGCTAGGGTCTTGGCTAATGAAAAACTGTTTTTT.

The genes are TRBV30 and TRBJ2-7; D is tentatively TRBD1 or TRBD2 (5 bases each). This CDR3 spans 13 amino acids. Germline V gene lookup returns CDR1 GTSNPN and CDR2 SVGIG (reference sequence). Between the trimmed V and J ends, which lost 1 base and 6 bases, there was a span of 13 bases. The CDR3 sequence: CAWSGQGRPEQYF. The CDR3 DNA is TGTGCCTGGAGTGGGCAGGGACGTCCCGAGCAGTACTTC.

V gene TRBV4-2 combines with J gene TRBJ1-2; TRBD1 is a possible D gene (5 bases). V was shortened by 1 base and J by 4 bases, with 13 bases between the two germline ends. Germline CDR1 is LGHNA and CDR2 is YNFKEQ. This CDR3 has 15 residues. DNA for the CDR3: TGTGCCAGCAGCCAAGCAGGGATCCCCACCTATGGCTACACCTTC. Its protein product is CASSQAGIPTYGYTF.

This rearrangement joins TRBV7-3 to TRBJ2-3; D might be TRBD1 or TRBD2, each matching 5 bases. The CDR3 loop spans 14 amino acids. Trimming removed 5 bases at V and 2 bases at J, with 11 bases between. CDR1 is SGHTA and CDR2 is FQGTGA in the germline V gene. CDR3 coding DNA: TGTGCCAGCAGCGCCCGGGACCCCACAGATACGCAGTATTTT. The encoded protein is CASSARDPTDTQYF.

DNA of the CDR3: TGTGCCAGCAGTGAAGCGAGGGTGATTAGGGGGGCCAACGTCCTGACTTTC. This sequence encodes CASSEARVIRGANVLTF. The V and J genes are TRBV6-1 and TRBJ2-6, with D possibly matching TRBD2 (5 bases). This CDR3 has 17 amino acids. The germline V gene encodes CDR1 MNHNS and CDR2 SASEGT. The V end was cut by 0 bases, the J end by 4 bases, with 13 bases between.

In its sample, this clone was seen a few times. The rearrangement joins TRBV6-5 to TRBJ1-1; tentative D call: TRBD1 (5 bases). This CDR3 has 15 amino acids. From germline, CDR1 is MNHEY and CDR2 SVGAGI. Trimming pared 2 bases from V and 0 bases from J, leaving 10 bases between. This chain's CDR3 is CASSYLPQVNTEAFF. The DNA of the CDR3 is TGTGCCAGCAGTTACCTTCCACAGGTGAACACTGAAGCTTTCTTT.

This chain uses TRBV9 with TRBJ2-3, with D tentatively TRBD2 (6 bases). Germline V gene sequence: CDR1 SGDLS, CDR2 YYNGEE. With 0 bases removed from V and 1 base from J, the gap between germline ends came to 9 bases. The length of the CDR3 is 15 residues. The CDR3 DNA is TGTGCCAGCAGCGTAGGCGGGGCCCGCACAGATACGCAGTATTTT. Its translation: CASSVGGARTDTQYF.

V usage is TRBV19 and J usage is TRBJ1-3, with TRBD1 as a possible D gene (6 bases). The V end lost 3 bases, the J end lost 4 bases, and 13 bases lay between the germline ends. The germline V gene has CDR1 LNHDA and CDR2 SQIVND (reference sequence). This CDR3 spans 15 amino acids. The CDR3: CASSIYRTDGNTIYF. The CDR3 coding sequence is TGTGCCAGTAGTATCTATCGGACAGACGGAAACACCATATATTTT.

The chain is built from TRBV4-1 and TRBJ2-1, with 8 bases lining up with TRBD2. From germline, CDR1 is MGHRA and CDR2 YSYEKL. The CDR3 extends over 15 amino acids. V dropped 1 base and J dropped 7; count of bases not matched to a gene: 6. CDR3 residues: CASSQARAGGNEQFF. CDR3 nucleotide sequence: TGCGCCAGCAGCCAAGCTCGTGCGGGGGGAAATGAGCAGTTCTTC.

This clone showed up just a few times. The rearrangement links TRBV2 to TRBJ1-6; 8 bases agree with TRBD1. The CDR3 has 14 residues. CDR1 and CDR2 (germline): SNHLY, FYNNEI. The J segment lost 8 bases and the V segment lost 4 bases, leaving 4 bases of the junction unmatched. Here the CDR3 reads CASSVDRVYSPLHF. The CDR3 bases are TGTGCCAGCAGTGTGGACAGGGTGTATTCACCCCTCCACTTT. Variable domain in full (rest from reference TRBV2 and TRBJ1-6): EPEVTQTPSHQVTQMGQEVILRCVPISNHLYFYWYRQILGQKVEFLVSFYNNEISEKSEIFDDQFSVERPDGSNFTLKIRSTKLEDSAMYFCASSVDRVYSPLHFGNGTRLTVT.

This clone was seen a handful of times. J is TRBJ1-5 and V is TRBV30; D gene uncertain. This CDR3 region has 12 residues. Germline loops: CDR1 GTSNPN, CDR2 SVGIG (reference sequence). V was shortened by 0 bases and J by 5 bases, with 5 bases between the two germline ends. The CDR3 reads CAWSVGDQPQHF. CDR3 bases: TGTGCCTGGAGTGTAGGTGATCAGCCCCAGCATTTT.

A word on this clone: One end of the junction is discordant with germline, which a read error may explain. The chain has TRBV28 and TRBJ2-5; TRBD1 agrees at 7 bases. The CDR3 runs 14 residues. Germline V gives CDR1 MDHEN, CDR2 SYDVKM. CDR3 in DNA: TGCGCCAGCAGCTTCGACAGGGCAGGAGAGACCCAGTACTTC. Protein product: CASSFDRAGETQYF.